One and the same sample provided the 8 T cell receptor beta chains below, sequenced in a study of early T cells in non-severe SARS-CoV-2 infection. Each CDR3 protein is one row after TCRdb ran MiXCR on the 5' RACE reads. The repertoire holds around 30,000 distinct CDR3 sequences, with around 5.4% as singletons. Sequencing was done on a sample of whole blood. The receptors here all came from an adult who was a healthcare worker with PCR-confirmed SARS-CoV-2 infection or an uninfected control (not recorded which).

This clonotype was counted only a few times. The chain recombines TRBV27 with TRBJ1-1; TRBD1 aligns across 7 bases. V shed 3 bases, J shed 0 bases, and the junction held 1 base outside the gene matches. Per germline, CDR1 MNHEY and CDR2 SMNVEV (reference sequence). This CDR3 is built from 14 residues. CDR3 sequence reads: CASSFQGVNTEAFF. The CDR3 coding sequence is TGTGCCAGCAGTTTCCAGGGGGTGAACACTGAAGCTTTCTTT.

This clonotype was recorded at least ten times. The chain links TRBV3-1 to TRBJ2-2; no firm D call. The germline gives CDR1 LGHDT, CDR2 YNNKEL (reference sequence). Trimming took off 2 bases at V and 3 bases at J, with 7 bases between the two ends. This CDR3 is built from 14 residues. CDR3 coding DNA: TGTGCCAGCAGCCAAAATTGGGACACCGGGGAGCTGTTTTTT. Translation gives CASSQNWDTGELFF.

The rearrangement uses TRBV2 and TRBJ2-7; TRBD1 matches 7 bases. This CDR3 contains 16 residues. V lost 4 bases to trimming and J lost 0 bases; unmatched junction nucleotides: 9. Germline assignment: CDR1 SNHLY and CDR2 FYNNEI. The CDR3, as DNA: TGTGCCAGCAGTGGCCTAGGACAGGTCCCCTCCTACGAGCAGTACTTC. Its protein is CASSGLGQVPSYEQYF.

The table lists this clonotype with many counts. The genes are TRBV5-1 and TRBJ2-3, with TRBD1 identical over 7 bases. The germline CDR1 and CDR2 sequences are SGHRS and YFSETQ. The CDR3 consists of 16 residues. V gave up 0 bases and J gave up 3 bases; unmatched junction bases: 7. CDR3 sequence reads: CASSLGNEGATDTQYF. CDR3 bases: TGCGCCAGCAGCTTGGGCAACGAGGGGGCGACAGATACGCAGTATTTT. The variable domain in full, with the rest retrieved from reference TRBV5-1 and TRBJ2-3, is KAGVTQTPRYLIKTRGQQVTLSCSPISGHRSVSWYQQTPGQGLQFLFEYFSETQRNKGNFPGRFSGRQFSNSRSEMNVSTLELGDSALYLCASSLGNEGATDTQYFGPGTRLTVL.

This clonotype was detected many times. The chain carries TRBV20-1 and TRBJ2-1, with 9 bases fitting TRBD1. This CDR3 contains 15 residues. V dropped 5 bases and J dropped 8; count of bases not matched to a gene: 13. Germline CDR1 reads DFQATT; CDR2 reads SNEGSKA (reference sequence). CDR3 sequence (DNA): TGCAGTGCTGGGAAGACAGGGGGTCATCGGGATGAGCAGTTCTTC. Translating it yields CSAGKTGGHRDEQFF.

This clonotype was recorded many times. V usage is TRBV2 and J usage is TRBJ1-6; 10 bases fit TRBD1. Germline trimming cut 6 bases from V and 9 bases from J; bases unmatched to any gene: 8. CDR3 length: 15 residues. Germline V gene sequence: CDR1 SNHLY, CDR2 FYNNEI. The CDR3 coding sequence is TGTGCCAGCAGGCCCGGGACAGGGGAAAGTTCACCCCTCCACTTT. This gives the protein CASRPGTGESSPLHF.

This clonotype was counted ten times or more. Here the CDR3 DNA reads TGTGCCAGCAGCTTATATAAGGGGGACAGTAATGAAAAACTGTTTTTT. It codes for CASSLYKGDSNEKLFF. The chain combines TRBV7-2 with TRBJ1-4; the match to TRBD1 covers 7 bases. Germline assignment: CDR1 SGHTA and CDR2 FQGNSA. The CDR3 is 16 residues long. The ends lost 2 bases at V and 4 bases at J; junction bases unmatched: 7.

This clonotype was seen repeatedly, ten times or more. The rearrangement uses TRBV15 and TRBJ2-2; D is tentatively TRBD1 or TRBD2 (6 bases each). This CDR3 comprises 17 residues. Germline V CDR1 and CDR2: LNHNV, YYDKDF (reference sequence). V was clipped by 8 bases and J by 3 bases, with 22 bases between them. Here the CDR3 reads CATEVGGGSGHTGELFF. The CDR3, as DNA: TGTGCCACCGAAGTCGGGGGCGGATCTGGTCACACCGGGGAGCTGTTTTTT.